Shown below are 18 T cell receptor beta chains from a single sample sequenced in a study of OX40 agonist ivuxolimab in advanced cancers. The repertoire was sequenced with immunoSEQ multiplex PCR; TCRdb's copy has only in-frame clones and lacks some. The sample has about 62,000 clones, 85% seen once. Sequenced material: CD4+ or CD8+ T cells sorted from blood, taken in a trial of the OX40 agonist ivuxolimab. The receptors originated from an adult with an advanced solid tumor such as melanoma, head and neck, liver or kidney cancer.

Note on this clone: The junction departs from the called germline gene at one end, perhaps through a read error. The chain recombines TRBV5-4 with TRBJ1-2, with a weak D call TRBD1 (6 bases). The CDR3 runs 16 residues. CDR1 is SGHNT, CDR2 YYREEE, per germline (reference sequence). The CDR3 spells CASSQEGTSANYGYTF. The CDR3 coding sequence is TGCGCCAGCAGCCAAGAAGGGACAAGCGCTAACTATGGCTACACCTTC.

The chain is built from TRBV7-9 and TRBJ2-5, with TRBD2 identical over 8 bases. J was trimmed by 5 bases and V by 5 bases; bases with no gene match: 7. The germline V gene has CDR1 SEHNR and CDR2 FQNEAQ (reference sequence). The CDR3 has 14 residues. The CDR3 DNA follows: TGTGCCAGCAGCCGCGGGGGGCGTGGGGAGACCCAGTACTTC. Amino acids: CASSRGGRGETQYF. Full variable domain (rest looked up from reference TRBV7-9 and TRBJ2-5): DTGVSQNPRHKITKRGQNVTFRCDPISEHNRLYWYRQTLGQGPEFLTYFQNEAQLEKSRLLSDRFSAERPKGSFSTLEIQRTEQGDSAMYLCASSRGGRGETQYFGPGTRLLVL.

J is TRBJ2-2 and V is TRBV5-1; D is possibly TRBD1 or TRBD2 (5 bases each). Germline CDR1 and CDR2: SGHRS and YFSETQ. This CDR3 is built from 14 residues. Trimming pared 4 bases from V and 3 bases from J, leaving 10 bases between. As DNA, the CDR3 is TGCGCCAGCAGCCGGGACGGGTACACCGGGGAGCTGTTTTTT. This gives the protein CASSRDGYTGELFF.

In DNA form, the CDR3 reads TGCAGCGTCAACGGGGGGACAGGCGCCAAATTAGGGAATGAGCAGTTCTTC. Its translation is CSVNGGTGAKLGNEQFF. The gene calls are TRBV29-1 and TRBJ2-1; tentatively, D is TRBD1 (8 bases). The CDR3 sequence is 17 residues long. Germline V CDR1 and CDR2: SQVTM, ANQGSEA. With 6 bases removed from V and 7 bases from J, the gap between germline ends came to 28 bases.

CDR3 coding DNA: TGCGCCAGCAGCCTGACGTCTTTTCAGACTGAAGCTTTCTTT. The encoded protein is CASSLTSFQTEAFF. The chain employs TRBV5-1 and TRBJ1-1; D unclear. Trimming took 4 bases from V and 5 from J, leaving 15 bases between them. The CDR3 sequence is 14 residues long. CDR1 and CDR2 (germline): SGHRS, YFSETQ.

The chain carries TRBV15 and TRBJ2-2; 7 bases fit TRBD2. V lost 5 bases and J lost 5; bases outside the gene matches: 5. The CDR3 extends over 14 amino acids. Germline V CDR1 and CDR2: LNHNV, YYDKDF (reference sequence). CDR3 in DNA: TGTGCCACCAGCTCCCCCGGGGGGACCGGGGAGCTGTTTTTT. Protein sequence: CATSSPGGTGELFF.

This clone was counted between two and nine times. The J gene is TRBJ1-2, the V gene TRBV28; D not resolved. V lost 6 bases and J 0 bases, leaving 17 bases between the germline ends. Germline loops: CDR1 MDHEN, CDR2 SYDVKM. The CDR3 sequence is 16 residues long. The CDR3 region has the DNA TGTGCCAGCAGCTTAGCCCCCGAACAGTCTAACTATGGCTACACCTTC. Translation gives CASSLAPEQSNYGYTF.

The table lists this clone with a count of one. The chain is built from TRBV7-9 and TRBJ2-1; 7 nucleotides align to TRBD2. V lost 4 bases to trimming and J lost 12 bases; unmatched junction nucleotides: 6. The CDR3 extends over 12 amino acids. Germline V gene lookup returns CDR1 SEHNR and CDR2 FQNEAQ (reference sequence). The CDR3 is CASSSQLARQFF. As DNA, the CDR3 is TGTGCCAGCAGCTCCCAACTAGCGCGGCAGTTCTTC. Complete variable domain (other parts from reference TRBV7-9 and TRBJ2-1): DTGVSQNPRHKITKRGQNVTFRCDPISEHNRLYWYRQTLGQGPEFLTYFQNEAQLEKSRLLSDRFSAERPKGSFSTLEIQRTEQGDSAMYLCASSSQLARQFFGPGTRLTVL.

The chain uses TRBV4-1 and TRBJ2-2, with 9 bases identical to TRBD2. The ends lost 4 bases at V and 6 bases at J; junction bases unmatched: 6. CDR1 and CDR2 from the germline V gene are MGHRA and YSYEKL. The CDR3 runs 15 residues. The CDR3 DNA sequence: TGCGCCAGCAGCCTCCCCCGACTAGCGGCCGGGGAGCTGTTTTTT. This codes for CASSLPRLAAGELFF.

The chain has TRBV28 and TRBJ1-3; TRBD1 matches at 7 bases. CDR1 MDHEN and CDR2 SYDVKM come from the germline V gene. The V segment lost 8 bases and the J segment 0 bases; nucleotides outside the gene matches: 22. The CDR3 runs to 20 residues. The CDR3 DNA is TGTGCCAGCGGGAAGTTCCGGGACAGCCTAAAACGGAGCTCTGGAAACACCATATATTTT. Its protein product is CASGKFRDSLKRSSGNTIYF.

The chain links TRBV11-2 to TRBJ2-1; 11 positions agree with TRBD2. CDR3 length: 19 residues. Germline V lookup: CDR1 SGHAT, CDR2 FQNNGV. The ends lost 3 bases at V and 6 bases at J; junction bases unmatched: 16. The CDR3 region is CASSLSGASGRTSANEQFF. CDR3 nucleotides: TGTGCCAGCAGCTTGTCGGGGGCTAGCGGGAGGACTTCTGCCAATGAGCAGTTCTTC.

V gene TRBV19 combines with J gene TRBJ2-1, with TRBD2 matching over 7 bases. The CDR3 contains 17 residues. V trimming: 3 bases; J trimming: 3 bases; junction bases outside the gene matches: 11. The germline V gene has CDR1 LNHDA and CDR2 SQIVND (reference sequence). CDR3 residues: CASSIPWEGRLYNEQFF. The CDR3 DNA is TGTGCCAGTAGTATTCCTTGGGAGGGGAGACTCTACAATGAGCAGTTCTTC. Supplemented by reference TRBV19 and TRBJ2-1, the full variable domain reads DGGITQSPKYLFRKEGQNVTLSCEQNLNHDAMYWYRQDPGQGLRLIYYSQIVNDFQKGDIAEGYSVSREKKESFPLTVTSAQKNPTAFYLCASSIPWEGRLYNEQFFGPGTRLTVL.

The rearrangement links TRBV2 to TRBJ2-7, with 10 nucleotides matching TRBD2. J lost 0 bases, V lost 8 bases, and 10 bases had no gene match. This CDR3 comprises 16 residues. Germline CDR1 reads SNHLY; CDR2 reads FYNNEI. CDR3 region: CASRDSSGSASYEQYF. CDR3 bases: TGTGCCAGCCGGGACTCTAGCGGGAGTGCCTCCTACGAGCAGTACTTC.

This clone was observed a few times. The V gene is TRBV15, the J gene TRBJ1-2; D unresolved. CDR3 length: 13 amino acids. The germline CDR1 and CDR2 sequences are LNHNV and YYDKDF (reference sequence). The V end was cut by 0 bases, the J end by 6 bases, with 8 bases between. This CDR3 is CATSRERGDGYTF. In DNA form, the CDR3 reads TGTGCCACCAGCAGAGAACGGGGAGATGGCTACACCTTC.

The chain is built from TRBV6-5 and TRBJ1-4; D uncertain. This CDR3 region has 13 residues. Trimming removed 2 bases from V and 4 bases from J, with 5 bases in between. Germline CDR1 reads MNHEY; CDR2 reads SVGAGI. This CDR3 is CASSYRVNEKLFF. CDR3 bases: TGTGCCAGCAGTTACAGGGTTAATGAAAAACTGTTTTTT.

This clone was picked up a small number of times. The V gene is TRBV6-1, the J gene TRBJ2-2; 10 nucleotides match TRBD1. Germline V gene data show CDR1 as MNHNS and CDR2 as SASEGT. Trimming removed 11 bases from V and 5 bases from J; junction bases left unmatched: 8. The CDR3 consists of 14 residues. This CDR3 is CAYRDRGGTGELFF. The CDR3 region has the DNA TGTGCCTACCGGGACAGGGGTGGGACCGGGGAGCTGTTTTTT.

This clone came up once. The chain joins TRBV30 to TRBJ2-7, with a possible D match to TRBD1 (6 bases). The CDR3 is made up of 12 amino acids. The germline CDR1 and CDR2 sequences are GTSNPN and SVGIG (reference sequence). V lost 2 bases and J 7 bases, leaving 12 bases between the germline ends. CDR3 sequence: CAWSWAGVEQYF. For the CDR3, the DNA is TGTGCCTGGAGTTGGGCAGGGGTTGAGCAGTACTTC. The entire variable domain, with the rest obtained from reference TRBV30 and TRBJ2-7, is as follows: SQTIHQWPATLVQPVGSPLSLECTVEGTSNPNLYWYRQAAGRGLQLLFYSVGIGQISSEVPQNLSASRPQDRQFILSSKKLLLSDSGFYLCAWSWAGVEQYFGPGTRLTVT.

This chain connects TRBV7-3 to TRBJ2-1; 11 bases are a match to TRBD2. Per the germline V gene, CDR1 is SGHTA and CDR2 is FQGTGA. Trimming cost V 5 bases and J 4 bases; bases outside gene matches: 4. CDR3 length equals 15 residues. The CDR3 DNA reads TGTGCCAGCAGCACCGGGACTAGCGGATACAATGAGCAGTTCTTC. As protein: CASSTGTSGYNEQFF.